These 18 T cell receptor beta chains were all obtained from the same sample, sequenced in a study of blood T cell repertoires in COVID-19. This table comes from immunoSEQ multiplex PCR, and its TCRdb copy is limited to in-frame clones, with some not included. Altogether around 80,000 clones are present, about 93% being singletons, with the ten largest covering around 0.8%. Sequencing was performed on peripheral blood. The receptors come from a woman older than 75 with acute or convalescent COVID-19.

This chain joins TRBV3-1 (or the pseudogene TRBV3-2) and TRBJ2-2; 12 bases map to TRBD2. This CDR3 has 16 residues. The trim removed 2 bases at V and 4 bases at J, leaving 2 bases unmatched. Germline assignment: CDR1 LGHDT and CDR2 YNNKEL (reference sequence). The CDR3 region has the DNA TGTGCCAGCAGCCAAAAGACTAGCGGGAGCACCGGGGAGCTGTTTTTT. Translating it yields CASSQKTSGSTGELFF.

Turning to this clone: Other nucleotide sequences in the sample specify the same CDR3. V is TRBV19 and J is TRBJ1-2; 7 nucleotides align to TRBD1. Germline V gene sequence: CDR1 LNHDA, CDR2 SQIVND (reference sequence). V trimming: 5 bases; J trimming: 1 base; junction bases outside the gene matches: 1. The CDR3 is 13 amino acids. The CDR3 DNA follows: TGTGCCAGTAGTCGACAGGGTAACTATGGCTACACCTTC. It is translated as CASSRQGNYGYTF.

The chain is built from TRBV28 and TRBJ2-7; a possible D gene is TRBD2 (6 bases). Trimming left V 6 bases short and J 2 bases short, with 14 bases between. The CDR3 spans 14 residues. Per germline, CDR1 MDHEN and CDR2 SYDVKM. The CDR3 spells CASRGGTATYEQYF. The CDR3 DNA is TGTGCCAGCAGGGGCGGGACGGCCACCTACGAGCAGTACTTC.

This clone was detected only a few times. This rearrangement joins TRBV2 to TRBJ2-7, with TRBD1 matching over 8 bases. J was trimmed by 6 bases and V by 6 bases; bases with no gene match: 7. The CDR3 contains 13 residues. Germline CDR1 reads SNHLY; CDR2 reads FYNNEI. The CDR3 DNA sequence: TGTGCCAGCAGCCTGGACAGGGTCGGCGAGCAGTACTTC. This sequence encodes CASSLDRVGEQYF.

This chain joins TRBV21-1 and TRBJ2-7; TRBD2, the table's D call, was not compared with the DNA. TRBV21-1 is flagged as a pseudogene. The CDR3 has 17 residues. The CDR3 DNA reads TGTGCCAGCAGCAAAGGGGGCGGGAGGGGAAGATCCTACGAGCAGTACTTC. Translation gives CASSKGGGRGRSYEQYF.

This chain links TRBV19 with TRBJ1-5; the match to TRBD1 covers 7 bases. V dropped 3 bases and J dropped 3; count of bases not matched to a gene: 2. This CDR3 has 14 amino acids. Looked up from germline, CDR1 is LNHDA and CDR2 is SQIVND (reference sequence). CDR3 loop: CASSMGQPNQPQHF. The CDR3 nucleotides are TGTGCCAGTAGTATGGGACAGCCCAATCAGCCCCAGCATTTT. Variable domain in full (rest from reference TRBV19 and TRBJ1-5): DGGITQSPKYLFRKEGQNVTLSCEQNLNHDAMYWYRQDPGQGLRLIYYSQIVNDFQKGDIAEGYSVSREKKESFPLTVTSAQKNPTAFYLCASSMGQPNQPQHFGDGTRLSIL.

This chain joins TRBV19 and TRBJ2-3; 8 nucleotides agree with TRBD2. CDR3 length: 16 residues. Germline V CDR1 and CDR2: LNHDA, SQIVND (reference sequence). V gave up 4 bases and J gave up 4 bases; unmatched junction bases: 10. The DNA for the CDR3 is TGTGCCAGTAGTAGCCTCTCTAGCGGGTCGGCAGATACGCAGTATTTT. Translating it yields CASSSLSSGSADTQYF. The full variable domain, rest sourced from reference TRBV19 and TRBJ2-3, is DGGITQSPKYLFRKEGQNVTLSCEQNLNHDAMYWYRQDPGQGLRLIYYSQIVNDFQKGDIAEGYSVSREKKESFPLTVTSAQKNPTAFYLCASSSLSSGSADTQYFGPGTRLTVL.

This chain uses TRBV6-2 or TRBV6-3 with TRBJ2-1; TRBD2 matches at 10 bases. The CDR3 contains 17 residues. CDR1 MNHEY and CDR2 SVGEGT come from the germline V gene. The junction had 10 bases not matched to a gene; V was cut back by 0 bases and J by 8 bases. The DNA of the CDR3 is TGTGCCAGCAGTTACTCGTTTAGCGGGGGGCTCAGGGATGAGCAGTTCTTC. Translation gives CASSYSFSGGLRDEQFF.

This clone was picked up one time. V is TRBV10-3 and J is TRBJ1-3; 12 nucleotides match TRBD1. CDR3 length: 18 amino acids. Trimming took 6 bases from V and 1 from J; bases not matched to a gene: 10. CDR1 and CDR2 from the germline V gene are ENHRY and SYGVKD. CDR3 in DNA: TGTGCCATCAGACCGGGACAGGGGGCACTAGTTTCTGGAAACACCATATATTTT. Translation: CAIRPGQGALVSGNTIYF.

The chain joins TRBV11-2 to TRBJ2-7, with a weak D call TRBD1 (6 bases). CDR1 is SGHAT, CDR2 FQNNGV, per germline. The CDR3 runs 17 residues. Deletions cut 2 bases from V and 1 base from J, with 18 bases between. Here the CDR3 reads CASSLYEGQGPSYEQYF. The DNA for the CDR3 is TGTGCCAGCAGCTTATATGAGGGGCAGGGGCCTTCCTACGAGCAGTACTTC.

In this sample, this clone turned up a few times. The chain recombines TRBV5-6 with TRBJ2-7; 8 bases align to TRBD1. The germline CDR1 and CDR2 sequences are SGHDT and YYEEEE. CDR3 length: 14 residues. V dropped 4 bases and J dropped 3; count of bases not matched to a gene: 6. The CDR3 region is CASSPGTGHYEQYF. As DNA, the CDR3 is TGTGCCAGCAGCCCCGGGACAGGCCACTACGAGCAGTACTTC.

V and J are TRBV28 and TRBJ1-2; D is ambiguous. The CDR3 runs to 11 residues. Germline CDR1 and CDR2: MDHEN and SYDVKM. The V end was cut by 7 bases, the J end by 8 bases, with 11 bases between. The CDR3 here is CASNDRRGYTF. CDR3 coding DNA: TGTGCCAGCAACGACCGGCGGGGCTACACCTTC.

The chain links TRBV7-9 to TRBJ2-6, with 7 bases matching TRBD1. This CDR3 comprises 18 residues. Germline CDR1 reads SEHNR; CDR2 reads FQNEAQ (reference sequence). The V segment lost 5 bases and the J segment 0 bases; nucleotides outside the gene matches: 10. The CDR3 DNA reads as TGTGCCAGCAGCGCCCTCCAGGGGGTCGGCTCTGGGGCCAACGTCCTGACTTTC. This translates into CASSALQGVGSGANVLTF.

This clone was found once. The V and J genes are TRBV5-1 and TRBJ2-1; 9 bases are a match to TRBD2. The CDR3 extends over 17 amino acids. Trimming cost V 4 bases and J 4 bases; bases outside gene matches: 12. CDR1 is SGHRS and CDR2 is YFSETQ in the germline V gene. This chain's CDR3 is CASSPSPVAGAYNEQFF. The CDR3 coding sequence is TGCGCCAGCAGCCCTAGTCCCGTAGCGGGAGCTTACAATGAGCAGTTCTTC. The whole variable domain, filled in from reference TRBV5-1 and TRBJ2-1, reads KAGVTQTPRYLIKTRGQQVTLSCSPISGHRSVSWYQQTPGQGLQFLFEYFSETQRNKGNFPGRFSGRQFSNSRSEMNVSTLELGDSALYLCASSPSPVAGAYNEQFFGPGTRLTVL.

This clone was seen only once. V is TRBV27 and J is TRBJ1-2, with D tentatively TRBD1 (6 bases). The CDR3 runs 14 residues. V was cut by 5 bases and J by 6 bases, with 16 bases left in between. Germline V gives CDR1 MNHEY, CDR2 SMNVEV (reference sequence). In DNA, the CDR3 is TGTGCCAGCAGTCGTTACAGGGCTGGGGATGGCTACACCTTC. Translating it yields CASSRYRAGDGYTF.

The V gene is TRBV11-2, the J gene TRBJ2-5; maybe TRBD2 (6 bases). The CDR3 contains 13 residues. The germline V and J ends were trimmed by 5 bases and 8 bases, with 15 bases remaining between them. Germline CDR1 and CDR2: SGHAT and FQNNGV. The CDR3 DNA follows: TGTGCCAGCAGCCTAGGGATGGGGGGAACCCAGTACTTC. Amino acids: CASSLGMGGTQYF.

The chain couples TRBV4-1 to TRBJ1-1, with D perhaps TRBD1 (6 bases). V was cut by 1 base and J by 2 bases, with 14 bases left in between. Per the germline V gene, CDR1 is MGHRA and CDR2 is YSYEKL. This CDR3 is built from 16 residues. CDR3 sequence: CASSQGFEGVNTEAFF. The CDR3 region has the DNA TGCGCCAGCAGCCAAGGTTTTGAGGGGGTTAACACTGAAGCTTTCTTT.

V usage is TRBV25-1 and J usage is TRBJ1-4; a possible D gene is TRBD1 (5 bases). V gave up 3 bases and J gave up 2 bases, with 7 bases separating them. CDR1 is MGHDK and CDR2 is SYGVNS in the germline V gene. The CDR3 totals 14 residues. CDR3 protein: CASSEGGTNEKLFF. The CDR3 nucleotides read TGTGCCAGCAGTGAGGGGGGGACTAATGAAAAACTGTTTTTT.